This T cell receptor beta chain was profiled in a study of OX40 agonist ivuxolimab in advanced cancers. Method: immunoSEQ multiplex PCR; TCRdb's copy keeps in-frame clones and lacks some. The profile shows roughly 70,000 clones, approximately 82% of them singletons. V shed 7 bases and J shed 0 bases, with 16 bases lying between them. The germline gives CDR1 SGHRS, CDR2 YFSETQ. CDR3 length: 15 amino acids. The V and J genes are TRBV5-1 and TRBJ1-1; the D gene is possibly TRBD1 (5 bases). This specimen consisted of CD4+ or CD8+ T cells sorted from blood, obtained in a trial of the OX40 agonist ivuxolimab. This sequence was found in an adult with an advanced solid tumor such as melanoma, head and neck, liver or kidney cancer. The CDR3 DNA reads TGCGCCAGCGGGGGGAATTCGGGAGTGAACACTGAAGCTTTCTTT. Translation gives CASGGNSGVNTEAFF. The variable domain in full, completed from reference TRBV5-1 and TRBJ1-1, reads KAGVTQTPRYLIKTRGQQVTLSCSPISGHRSVSWYQQTPGQGLQFLFEYFSETQRNKGNFPGRFSGRQFSNSRSEMNVSTLELGDSALYLCASGGNSGVNTEAFFGQGTRLTVV.